Sequencing of this T cell receptor beta chain was carried out in a study of chemoradiotherapy in HPV16-positive cancers. The protocol was immunoSEQ multiplex PCR, while the TCRdb copy is restricted to in-frame clones and leaves out a portion. The sample records some 19,000 clones, around 87% being singletons. Whole-study findings and limits: During treatment, candidate HPV-specific clones and E7-related motifs expanded in tumor. Only two HPV16-positive patients supplied the functional HPV-specificity definition.

As for this clone: Its antigen remains unknown.

This receptor was taken from a human donor with HPV-associated anogenital cancer. The specimen comprised blood, sampled from a patient who underwent chemoradiotherapy.

In DNA form, the CDR3 reads TGTGCCAGCAGTTTCGTTGCGGGTCTGAGCAATCAGCCCCAGCATTTT. Residues: CASSFVAGLSNQPQHF. The chain uses TRBV27 and TRBJ1-5; D gene uncertain. Germline V CDR1 and CDR2: MNHEY, SMNVEV (reference sequence). The ends were cut back, 3 bases at V and 1 base at J, with 13 bases in the middle. There are 16 residues in the CDR3.